This T cell receptor beta chain originates from a study of blood T cell repertoires in COVID-19. Turning to the study itself: Both acute and convalescent COVID-19 samples were obtained from the United States, Italy and Spain. The analysed material was cDNA or gDNA that came from T cells, B-cell-depleted T cells, or PBMCs.

V dropped 6 bases and J dropped 6; count of bases not matched to a gene: 7. This CDR3 is built from 13 residues. The germline V gene encodes CDR1 MNHEY and CDR2 SVGAGI. Original processing notes: Nucleated cell number was recorded as an estimate derived from reference gene primer amplification. Produced via immunoSEQ multiplex PCR; TCRdb's table is partial and in-frame only. That table furnishes V, J and clone size, whereas the DNA furnished D and trimming. The table lists 250,000 to 350,000 clones, around nine tenths of them singletons. The chain joins TRBV6-5 to TRBJ2-7; 8 nucleotides line up with TRBD1. The clonotype was recovered from a woman aged 45-65 years with active or convalescent COVID-19. The sequencing input was peripheral blood. The CDR3 DNA sequence: TGTGCCAGCAGATCCACTACAGGGGGCGAGCAGTACTTC. Its translation: CASRSTTGGEQYF.